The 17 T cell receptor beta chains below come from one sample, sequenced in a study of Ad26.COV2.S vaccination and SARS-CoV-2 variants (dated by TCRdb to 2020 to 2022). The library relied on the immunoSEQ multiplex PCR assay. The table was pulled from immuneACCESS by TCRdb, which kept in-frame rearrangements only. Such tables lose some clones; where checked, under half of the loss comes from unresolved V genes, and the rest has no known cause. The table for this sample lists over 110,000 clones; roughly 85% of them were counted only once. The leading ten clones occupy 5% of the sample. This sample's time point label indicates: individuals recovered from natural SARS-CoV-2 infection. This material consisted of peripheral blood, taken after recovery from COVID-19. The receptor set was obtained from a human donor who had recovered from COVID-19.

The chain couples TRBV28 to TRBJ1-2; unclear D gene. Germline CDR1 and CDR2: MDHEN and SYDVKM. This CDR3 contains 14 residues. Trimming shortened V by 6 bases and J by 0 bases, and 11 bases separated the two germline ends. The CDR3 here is CASRFSYSNYGYTF. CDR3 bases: TGTGCCAGCAGATTTAGCTATTCTAACTATGGCTACACCTTC.

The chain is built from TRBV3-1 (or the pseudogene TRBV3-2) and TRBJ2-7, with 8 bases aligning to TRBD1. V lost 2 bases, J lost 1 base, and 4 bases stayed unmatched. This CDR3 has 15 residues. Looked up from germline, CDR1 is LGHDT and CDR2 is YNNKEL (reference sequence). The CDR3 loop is CASSQTGQGSYEQYF. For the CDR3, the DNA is TGTGCCAGCAGCCAAACCGGACAGGGATCCTACGAGCAGTACTTC.

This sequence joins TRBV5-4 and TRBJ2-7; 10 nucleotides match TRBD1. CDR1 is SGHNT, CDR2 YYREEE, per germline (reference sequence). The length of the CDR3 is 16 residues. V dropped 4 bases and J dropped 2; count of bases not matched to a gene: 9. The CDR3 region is CASSPGGGQGPYEQYF. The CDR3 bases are TGTGCCAGCAGCCCAGGTGGGGGACAGGGGCCCTACGAGCAGTACTTC.

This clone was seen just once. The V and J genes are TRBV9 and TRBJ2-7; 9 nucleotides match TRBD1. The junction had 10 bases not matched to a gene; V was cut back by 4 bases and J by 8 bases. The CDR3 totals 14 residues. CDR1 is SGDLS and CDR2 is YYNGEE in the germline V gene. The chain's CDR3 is CASSLGGTGFKQYF. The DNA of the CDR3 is TGTGCCAGCAGCTTGGGGGGGACAGGGTTCAAGCAGTACTTC.

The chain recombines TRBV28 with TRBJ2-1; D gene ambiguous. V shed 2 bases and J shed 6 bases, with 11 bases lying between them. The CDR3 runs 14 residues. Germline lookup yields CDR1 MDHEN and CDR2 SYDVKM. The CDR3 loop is CASSLGVTGNEQFF. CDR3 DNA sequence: TGTGCCAGCAGTTTAGGGGTGACCGGCAATGAGCAGTTCTTC.

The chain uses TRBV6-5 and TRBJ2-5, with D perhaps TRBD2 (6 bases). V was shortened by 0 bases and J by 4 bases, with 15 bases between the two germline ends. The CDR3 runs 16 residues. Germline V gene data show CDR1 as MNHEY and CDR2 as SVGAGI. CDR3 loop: CASSYSQTSSRETQYF. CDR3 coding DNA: TGTGCCAGCAGTTACTCCCAGACTAGTTCTCGAGAGACCCAGTACTTC.

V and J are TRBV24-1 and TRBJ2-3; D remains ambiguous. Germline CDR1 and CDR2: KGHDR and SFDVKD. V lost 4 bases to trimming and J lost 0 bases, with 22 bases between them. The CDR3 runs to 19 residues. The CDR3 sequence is CATSDLKWSQTPSTDTQYF. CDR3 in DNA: TGTGCCACCAGTGACCTTAAGTGGAGCCAAACTCCTAGCACAGATACGCAGTATTTT.

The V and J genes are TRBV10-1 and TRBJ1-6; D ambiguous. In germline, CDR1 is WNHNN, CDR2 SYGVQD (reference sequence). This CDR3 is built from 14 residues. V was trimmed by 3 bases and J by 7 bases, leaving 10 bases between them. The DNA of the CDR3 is TGCGCCAGCAGTGACGGGCAGCCCAATTCACCCCTCCACTTT. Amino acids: CASSDGQPNSPLHF.

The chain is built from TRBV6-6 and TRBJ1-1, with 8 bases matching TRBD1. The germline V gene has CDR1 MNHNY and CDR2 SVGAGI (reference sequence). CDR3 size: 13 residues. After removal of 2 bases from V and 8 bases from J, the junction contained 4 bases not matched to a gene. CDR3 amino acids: CASSYGTGQEAFF. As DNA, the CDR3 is TGTGCCAGCAGTTACGGGACAGGCCAAGAAGCTTTCTTT.

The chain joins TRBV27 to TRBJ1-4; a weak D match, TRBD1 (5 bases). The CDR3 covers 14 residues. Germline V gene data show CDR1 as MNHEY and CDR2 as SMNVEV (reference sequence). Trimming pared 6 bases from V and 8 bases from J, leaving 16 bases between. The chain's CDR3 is CASRGLGVGEKLFF. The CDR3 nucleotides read TGTGCCAGCAGGGGTTTGGGGGTGGGCGAAAAACTGTTTTTT.

Written as DNA, the CDR3 is TGCAGCCCCCGACAGTCGGATCGCGTCTACGAGCAGTACTTC. Protein product: CSPRQSDRVYEQYF. The chain recombines TRBV29-1 with TRBJ2-7, with D possibly being TRBD1 (5 bases). Germline-derived CDR1 and CDR2 are SQVTM and ANQGSEA. Trimming cost V 8 bases and J 3 bases, with 20 bases left between them. This CDR3 has 14 residues.

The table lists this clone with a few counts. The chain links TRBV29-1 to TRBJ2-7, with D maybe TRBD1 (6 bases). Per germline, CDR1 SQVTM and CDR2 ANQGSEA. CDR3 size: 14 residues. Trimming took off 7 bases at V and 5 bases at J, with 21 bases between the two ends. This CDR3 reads CSAGPGTIPDEQYF. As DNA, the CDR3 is TGCAGCGCAGGTCCCGGGACAATCCCCGACGAGCAGTACTTC.

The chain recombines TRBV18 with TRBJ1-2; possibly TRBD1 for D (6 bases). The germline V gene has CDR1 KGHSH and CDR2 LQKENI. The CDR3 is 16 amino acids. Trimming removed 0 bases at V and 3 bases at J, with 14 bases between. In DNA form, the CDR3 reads TGTGCCAGCTCACCACCGGCCAGGGGAGAAGACTATGGCTACACCTTC. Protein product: CASSPPARGEDYGYTF. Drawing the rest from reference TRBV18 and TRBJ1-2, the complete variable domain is NAGVMQNPRHLVRRRGQEARLRCSPMKGHSHVYWYRQLPEEGLKFMVYLQKENIIDESGMPKERFSAEFPKEGPSILRIQQVVRGDSAAYFCASSPPARGEDYGYTFGSGTRLTVV.

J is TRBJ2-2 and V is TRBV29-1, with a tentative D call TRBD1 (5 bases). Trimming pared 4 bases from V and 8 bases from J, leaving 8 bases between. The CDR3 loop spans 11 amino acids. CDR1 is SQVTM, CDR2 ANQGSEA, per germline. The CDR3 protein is CSVVQGGELFF. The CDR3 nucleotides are TGCAGCGTTGTGCAGGGTGGGGAGCTGTTTTTT.

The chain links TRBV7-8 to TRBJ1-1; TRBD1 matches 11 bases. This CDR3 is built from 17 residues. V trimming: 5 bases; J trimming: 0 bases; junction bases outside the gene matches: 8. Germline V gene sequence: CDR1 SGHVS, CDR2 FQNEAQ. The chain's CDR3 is CASSLRTGGNMNTEAFF. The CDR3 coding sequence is TGTGCCAGCAGCCTGCGGACAGGGGGCAACATGAACACTGAAGCTTTCTTT.

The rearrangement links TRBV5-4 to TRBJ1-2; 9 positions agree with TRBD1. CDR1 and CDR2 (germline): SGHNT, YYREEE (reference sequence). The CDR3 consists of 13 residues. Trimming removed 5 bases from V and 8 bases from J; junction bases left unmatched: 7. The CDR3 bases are TGTGCCAGCAGGACCGGGACAGGGTACGGCTACACCTTC. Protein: CASRTGTGYGYTF. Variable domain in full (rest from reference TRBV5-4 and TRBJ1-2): ETGVTQSPTHLIKTRGQQVTLRCSSQSGHNTVSWYQQALGQGPQFIFQYYREEENGRGNFPPRFSGLQFPNYSSELNVNALELDDSALYLCASRTGTGYGYTFGSGTRLTVV.

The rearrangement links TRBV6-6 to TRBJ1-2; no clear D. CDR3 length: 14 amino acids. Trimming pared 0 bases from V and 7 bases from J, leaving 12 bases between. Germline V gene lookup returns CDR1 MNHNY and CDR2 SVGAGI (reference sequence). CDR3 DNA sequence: TGTGCCAGCAGTTACTCTACGGCTGAGGGTGGCTACACCTTC. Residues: CASSYSTAEGGYTF.